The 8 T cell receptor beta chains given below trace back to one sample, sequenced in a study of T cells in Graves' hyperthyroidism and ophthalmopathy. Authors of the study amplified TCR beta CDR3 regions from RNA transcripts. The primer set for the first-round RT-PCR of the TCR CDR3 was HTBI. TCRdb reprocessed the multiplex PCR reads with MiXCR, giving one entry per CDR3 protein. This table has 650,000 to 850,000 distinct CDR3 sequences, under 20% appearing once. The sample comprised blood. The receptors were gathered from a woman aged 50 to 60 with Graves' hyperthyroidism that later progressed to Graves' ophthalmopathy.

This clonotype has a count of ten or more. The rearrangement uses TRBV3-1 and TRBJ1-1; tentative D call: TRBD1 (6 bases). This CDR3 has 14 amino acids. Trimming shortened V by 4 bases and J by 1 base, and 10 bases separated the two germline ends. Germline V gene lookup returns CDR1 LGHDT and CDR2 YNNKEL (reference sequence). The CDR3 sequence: CASSRPTGNTEAFF. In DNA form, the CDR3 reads TGTGCCAGCAGCCGGCCGACAGGGAACACTGAAGCTTTCTTT.

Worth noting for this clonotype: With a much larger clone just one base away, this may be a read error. Here the CDR3 reads CASARPGLSTGELFF. The CDR3 coding sequence is TGTGCCAGCGCTCGCCCAGGGTTGAGCACCGGGGAGCTGTTTTTT. The chain couples TRBV7-9 to TRBJ2-2; D might be TRBD1 (5 bases). CDR1 is SEHNR and CDR2 is FQNEAQ in the germline V gene (reference sequence). CDR3 size: 15 residues. With 8 bases removed from V and 4 bases from J, the gap between germline ends came to 17 bases.

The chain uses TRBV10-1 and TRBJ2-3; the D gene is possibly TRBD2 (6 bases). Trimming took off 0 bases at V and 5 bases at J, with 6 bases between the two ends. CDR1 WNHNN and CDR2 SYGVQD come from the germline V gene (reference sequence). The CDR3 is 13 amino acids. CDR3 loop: CASSESGGDTQYF. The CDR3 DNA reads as TGCGCCAGCAGTGAGTCGGGAGGAGATACGCAGTATTTT.

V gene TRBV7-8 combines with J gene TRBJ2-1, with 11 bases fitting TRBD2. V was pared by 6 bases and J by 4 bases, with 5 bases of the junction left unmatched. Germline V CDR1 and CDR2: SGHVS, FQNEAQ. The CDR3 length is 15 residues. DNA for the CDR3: TGTGCCAGCAGTTTTAGCGGGGGGGTGTACAATGAGCAGTTCTTC. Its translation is CASSFSGGVYNEQFF.

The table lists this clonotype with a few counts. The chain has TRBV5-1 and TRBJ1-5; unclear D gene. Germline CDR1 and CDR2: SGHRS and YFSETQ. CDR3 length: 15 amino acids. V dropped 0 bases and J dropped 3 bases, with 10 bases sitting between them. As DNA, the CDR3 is TGCGCCAGCAGCTTGGACGGGGATTTCAATCAGCCCCAGCATTTT. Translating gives CASSLDGDFNQPQHF.

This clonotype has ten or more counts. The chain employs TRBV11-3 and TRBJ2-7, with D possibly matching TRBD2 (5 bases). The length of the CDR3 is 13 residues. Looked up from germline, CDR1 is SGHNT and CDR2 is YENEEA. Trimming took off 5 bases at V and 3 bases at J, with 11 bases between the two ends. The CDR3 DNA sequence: TGTGCCAGCAGCGCCCGGGGAGACTACGAGCAGTACTTC. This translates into CASSARGDYEQYF.

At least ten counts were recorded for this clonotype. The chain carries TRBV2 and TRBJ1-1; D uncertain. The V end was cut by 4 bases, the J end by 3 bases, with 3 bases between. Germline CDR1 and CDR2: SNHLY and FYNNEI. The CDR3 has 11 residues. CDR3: CASSVYTEAFF. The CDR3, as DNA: TGTGCCAGCAGTGTCTACACTGAAGCTTTCTTT.

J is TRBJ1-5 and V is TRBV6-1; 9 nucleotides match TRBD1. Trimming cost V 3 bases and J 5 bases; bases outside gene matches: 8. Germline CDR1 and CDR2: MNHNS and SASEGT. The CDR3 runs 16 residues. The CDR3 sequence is CASSDERQGVDQPQHF. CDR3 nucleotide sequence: TGTGCCAGCAGTGACGAGAGACAGGGGGTCGATCAGCCCCAGCATTTT.